Following are 27 T cell receptor beta chains from one sample sequenced in a study of blood T cell repertoires in COVID-19. Sequencing used immunoSEQ multiplex PCR; TCRdb keeps in-frame clones, though not all of them. Among 24,000 or so clones listed, approximately 87% were seen once. Sequences were obtained from peripheral blood. Receptor source: a human donor with active COVID-19. The donor label of this sample is uncertain.

The table lists this clone with a count of one. The chain couples TRBV2 to TRBJ1-1, with a weak D call TRBD1 (6 bases). Germline V gene sequence: CDR1 SNHLY, CDR2 FYNNEI. CDR3 length: 14 amino acids. Trimming removed 4 bases at V and 0 bases at J, with 9 bases between. This chain's CDR3 is CASSAQGMNTEAFF. The DNA for the CDR3 is TGTGCCAGCAGTGCCCAGGGGATGAACACTGAAGCTTTCTTT. Full variable domain (outside the CDR3, taken from reference TRBV2 and TRBJ1-1): EPEVTQTPSHQVTQMGQEVILRCVPISNHLYFYWYRQILGQKVEFLVSFYNNEISEKSEIFDDQFSVERPDGSNFTLKIRSTKLEDSAMYFCASSAQGMNTEAFFGQGTRLTVV.

The V and J genes are TRBV19 and TRBJ1-6; a possible D gene is TRBD1 (6 bases). The ends were cut back, 7 bases at V and 5 bases at J, with 12 bases in the middle. The CDR3 spans 14 residues. Germline lookup yields CDR1 LNHDA and CDR2 SQIVND (reference sequence). The chain's CDR3 is CASTPGANNSPLHF. The DNA of the CDR3 is TGTGCCAGTACCCCAGGGGCCAATAATTCACCCCTCCACTTT.

The gene calls are TRBV2 and TRBJ1-6, with D hard to call. The CDR3 loop spans 15 amino acids. V dropped 1 base and J dropped 3 bases, with 7 bases sitting between them. Per the germline V gene, CDR1 is SNHLY and CDR2 is FYNNEI. The CDR3 protein is CASSEGRNYNSPLHF. CDR3 DNA: TGTGCCAGCAGTGAAGGGCGGAACTATAATTCACCCCTCCACTTT.

The V and J genes are TRBV3-1 (or the pseudogene TRBV3-2) and TRBJ2-3, with TRBD2 identical over 8 bases. CDR3 length: 15 residues. V shed 4 bases and J 7 bases; nucleotides not matched to a gene: 10. Germline CDR1 is LGHDT and CDR2 is YNNKEL (reference sequence). The CDR3 loop is CASSRTLGLAYTQYF. The CDR3 DNA reads as TGTGCCAGCAGCCGAACACTCGGACTAGCATATACGCAGTATTTT.

The chain combines TRBV6-5 with TRBJ1-2, with 7 bases fitting TRBD1. From germline, CDR1 is MNHEY and CDR2 SVGAGI. This CDR3 spans 14 amino acids. The V segment lost 5 bases and the J segment 2 bases; nucleotides outside the gene matches: 5. The CDR3 sequence is CASSRDSRNYGYTF. Here the CDR3 DNA reads TGTGCCAGCAGTAGGGACAGTCGAAACTATGGCTACACCTTC.

The V and J genes are TRBV5-6 and TRBJ2-3; unclear D gene. The CDR3 covers 16 residues. Germline V gives CDR1 SGHDT, CDR2 YYEEEE. V was clipped by 4 bases and J by 5 bases, with 20 bases between them. For the CDR3, the DNA is TGTGCCAGCAGCACCTCTTCGCGGCGGTCGGGAGATACGCAGTATTTT. This sequence encodes CASSTSSRRSGDTQYF.

The V call is TRBV6-2 or TRBV6-3, the J call TRBJ1-6, with a tentative D call TRBD1 (6 bases). This CDR3 is built from 15 residues. Germline-derived CDR1 and CDR2 are MNHEY and SVGEGT. V lost 2 bases, J lost 7 bases, and 12 bases lay in between. The CDR3 loop reads CASSYLDSTNSPLHF. The CDR3, as DNA: TGTGCCAGCAGTTACCTGGACAGTACCAATTCACCCCTCCACTTT.

V usage is TRBV29-1 and J usage is TRBJ2-6; maybe TRBD2 (6 bases). CDR1 is SQVTM, CDR2 ANQGSEA, per germline. Trimming pared 3 bases from V and 1 base from J, leaving 7 bases between. The CDR3 is 14 amino acids. CDR3 nucleotides: TGCAGCGTTGACGGAGGGTCTGGGGCCAACGTCCTGACTTTC. This gives the protein CSVDGGSGANVLTF.

CDR3 in DNA: TGCGCCAGCAGCTTGGTGCGGGGGGAAGAGACCCAGTACTTC. Amino acids: CASSLVRGEETQYF. The chain employs TRBV5-1 and TRBJ2-5; 8 bases match TRBD2. Trimming cost V 0 bases and J 3 bases; bases outside gene matches: 1. Germline V gene lookup returns CDR1 SGHRS and CDR2 YFSETQ. The length of the CDR3 is 14 residues.

This clone was detected only once. The chain joins TRBV7-3 to TRBJ2-2, with TRBD1 matching over 11 bases. The CDR3 runs 16 residues. Germline assignment: CDR1 SGHTA and CDR2 FQGTGA. The J segment lost 5 bases and the V segment lost 2 bases, leaving 4 bases of the junction unmatched. CDR3 nucleotide sequence: TGTGCCAGCAGCTTAGTAGGGGACAGGGGGACCGGGGAGCTGTTTTTT. Amino acids: CASSLVGDRGTGELFF.

The chain joins TRBV9 to TRBJ2-6; D remains ambiguous. The CDR3 has 19 amino acids. V was cut by 0 bases and J by 1 base, with 17 bases left in between. The germline V gene has CDR1 SGDLS and CDR2 YYNGEE. CDR3 DNA: TGTGCCAGCAGCGTAGACCCAGAGGAGAAACCTTCTGGGGCCAACGTCCTGACTTTC. Translating gives CASSVDPEEKPSGANVLTF.

The chain is built from TRBV29-1 and TRBJ2-3, with D perhaps TRBD1 (5 bases). V shed 3 bases and J shed 5 bases, with 12 bases lying between them. This CDR3 has 13 amino acids. Germline CDR1 SQVTM, CDR2 ANQGSEA. As DNA, the CDR3 is TGCAGCGTTGATGGGGCCGTGGGAGATACGCAGTATTTT. Translation gives CSVDGAVGDTQYF.

This clone was seen a few times. The V call is TRBV9, the J call TRBJ2-5; D might be TRBD1 (5 bases). This CDR3 contains 15 residues. CDR1 and CDR2 from the germline V gene are SGDLS and YYNGEE. Trimming removed 4 bases at V and 1 base at J, with 14 bases between. The CDR3 DNA sequence: TGTGCCAGCAGCCCCATTCAGGGATCCCAAGAGACCCAGTACTTC. Its translation: CASSPIQGSQETQYF.

This clone has only one observation. The chain carries TRBV7-6 and TRBJ1-5; maybe TRBD1 (5 bases). Looked up from germline, CDR1 is SGHVS and CDR2 is FNYEAQ. V lost 4 bases and J 4 bases, leaving 14 bases between the germline ends. The CDR3 is made up of 15 amino acids. The DNA for the CDR3 is TGTGCCAGCAGCTCGGGAGGGGTGGGGAATCAGCCCCAGCATTTT. Its translation: CASSSGGVGNQPQHF.

This clone was counted a few times. The chain couples TRBV20-1 to TRBJ2-1; D perhaps matches TRBD2 (6 bases). CDR1 and CDR2 from the germline V gene are DFQATT and SNEGSKA (reference sequence). The V and J ends lost 5 bases and 10 bases respectively, with 12 bases between them. The CDR3 runs to 11 residues. The CDR3 here is CSALYGGEQFF. The CDR3 nucleotides are TGCAGTGCTCTCTATGGAGGGGAGCAGTTCTTC.

This rearrangement joins TRBV7-9 to TRBJ2-3; 7 bases are a match to TRBD2. Trimming at V came to 8 bases and at J to 0 bases, leaving 5 bases not matched to a gene. The CDR3 totals 14 residues. Germline values: CDR1 SEHNR, CDR2 FQNEAQ (reference sequence). CDR3 sequence reads: CASSGEGSTDTQYF. The DNA of the CDR3 is TGTGCCAGCTCCGGGGAGGGGAGCACAGATACGCAGTATTTT.

This chain links TRBV11-3 with TRBJ2-7; D ambiguous. V was trimmed by 1 base and J by 0 bases, leaving 13 bases between them. In germline, CDR1 is SGHNT, CDR2 YENEEA. This CDR3 contains 16 residues. This chain's CDR3 is CASSLVSELSSYEQYF. The CDR3 nucleotides read TGTGCCAGCAGCTTAGTTTCGGAGCTTAGCTCCTACGAGCAGTACTTC.

This clone was seen once. The chain joins TRBV3-1 (or the pseudogene TRBV3-2) to TRBJ1-3; D might be TRBD1 (5 bases). The V end lost 1 base, the J end lost 2 bases, and 9 bases lay between the germline ends. Germline-derived CDR1 and CDR2 are LGHDT and YNNKEL (reference sequence). There are 15 residues in the CDR3. The CDR3 loop reads CASSQAWGPGNTIYF. For the CDR3, the DNA is TGTGCCAGCAGCCAAGCGTGGGGCCCTGGAAACACCATATATTTT.

This rearrangement joins TRBV4-3 to TRBJ2-3; possibly TRBD2 for D (7 bases). V dropped 0 bases and J dropped 2 bases, with 12 bases sitting between them. The V gene's germline CDR1 is LGHNA and CDR2 YSLEER. The CDR3 runs to 16 residues. In DNA form, the CDR3 reads TGCGCCAGCAGCCAAGATCTCGGGGGGCTCACAGATACGCAGTATTTT. It is translated as CASSQDLGGLTDTQYF.

The rearrangement links TRBV7-2 to TRBJ2-3; maybe TRBD2 (6 bases). V was cut by 1 base and J by 3 bases, with 14 bases left in between. This CDR3 has 16 residues. Germline V lookup: CDR1 SGHTA, CDR2 FQGNSA. The CDR3 region has the DNA TGTGCCAGCAGCTTAGGTTATCTGGGGAGGACAGATACGCAGTATTTT. Protein: CASSLGYLGRTDTQYF. Variable domain in full (rest from reference TRBV7-2 and TRBJ2-3): GAGVSQSPSNKVTEKGKDVELRCDPISGHTALYWYRQSLGQGLEFLIYFQGNSAPDKSGLPSDRFSAERTGGSVSTLTIQRTQQEDSAVYLCASSLGYLGRTDTQYFGPGTRLTVL.

This chain connects TRBV2 to TRBJ1-4; 7 bases agree with TRBD1. CDR3 size: 14 residues. V was pared by 7 bases and J by 7 bases, with 9 bases of the junction left unmatched. Germline values: CDR1 SNHLY, CDR2 FYNNEI. CDR3 coding DNA: TGTGCCAGCATCCAGGGGGTTGTCGCTGAAAAACTGTTTTTT. Protein product: CASIQGVVAEKLFF.

The chain uses TRBV3-1 (or the pseudogene TRBV3-2) and TRBJ2-1; TRBD2 agrees at 10 bases. Unmatched junction bases numbered 11, after V lost 8 bases and J lost 7 bases. CDR1 LGHDT and CDR2 YNNKEL come from the germline V gene (reference sequence). The CDR3 covers 15 residues. The CDR3 nucleotides are TGTGCCAGCGGCGAGACTAGCGGGCGGGGGAATGAGCAGTTCTTC. It yields the protein CASGETSGRGNEQFF.

The rearrangement links TRBV9 to TRBJ2-3; TRBD1 agrees at 10 bases. Unmatched junction bases numbered 3, after V lost 2 bases and J lost 3 bases. Germline assignment: CDR1 SGDLS and CDR2 YYNGEE. The CDR3 covers 15 residues. The CDR3 spells CASSVRTGGTDTQYF. For the CDR3, the DNA is TGTGCCAGCAGCGTTCGGACAGGGGGAACAGATACGCAGTATTTT.

The chain recombines TRBV7-3 with TRBJ1-1; weak D call: TRBD1 (6 bases). The CDR3 loop spans 13 amino acids. V lost 5 bases, J lost 7 bases, and 14 bases lay in between. Germline CDR1 SGHTA, CDR2 FQGTGA. The CDR3 protein is CASSPQDSFEAFF. The CDR3, as DNA: TGTGCCAGCAGCCCTCAGGACAGTTTTGAAGCTTTCTTT. Complete variable domain (other parts from reference TRBV7-3 and TRBJ1-1): GAGVSQTPSNKVTEKGKYVELRCDPISGHTALYWYRQSLGQGPEFLIYFQGTGAADDSGLPNDRFFAVRPEGSVSTLKIQRTERGDSAVYLCASSPQDSFEAFFGQGTRLTVV.

The V call is TRBV7-8, the J call TRBJ2-2, with TRBD2 matching over 11 bases. The length of the CDR3 is 17 residues. Germline CDR1 SGHVS, CDR2 FQNEAQ. Germline trimming cut 3 bases from V and 3 bases from J; bases unmatched to any gene: 6. CDR3 nucleotides: TGTGCCAGCAGCTTTGTGGGGACTAGCGGTTACACCGGGGAGCTGTTTTTT. Protein: CASSFVGTSGYTGELFF.

This clone has more than one count but fewer than ten. The J gene is TRBJ1-5, the V gene TRBV15; D is possibly TRBD1 (5 bases). V lost 7 bases, J lost 6 bases, and 25 bases lay in between. CDR1 LNHNV and CDR2 YYDKDF come from the germline V gene (reference sequence). The CDR3 is 17 amino acids. The CDR3 DNA is TGTGCCACCACCCAGAGATGGGGCGGTGGCCAAGGTCAGCCCCAGCATTTT. Amino acids: CATTQRWGGGQGQPQHF.

This clone was detected only a few times. CDR3 sequence: CATGLAVNNEQFF. Written as DNA, the CDR3 is TGTGCCACAGGACTAGCGGTTAACAATGAGCAGTTCTTC. V usage is TRBV10-3 and J usage is TRBJ2-1, with TRBD2 matching 10 bases. CDR3 length equals 13 residues. Trimming took 10 bases from V and 5 from J; bases not matched to a gene: 5. Germline lookup yields CDR1 ENHRY and CDR2 SYGVKD.